The T cell receptor (beta chain) described here comes from a study of blood T cell repertoires in COVID-19. Study information: Both acute and convalescent COVID-19 samples were obtained from the United States, Italy and Spain. T cells, B-cell-depleted T cells, or PBMCs supplied cDNA or gDNA.

The method was immunoSEQ multiplex PCR; TCRdb's version includes in-frame clones alone and lacks a portion of them. The sample records approximately 68,000 clones, approximately 83% being singletons. V gave up 5 bases and J gave up 4 bases; unmatched junction bases: 12. The germline CDR1 and CDR2 sequences are SGHTA and FQGNSA. The CDR3 totals 17 residues. The rearrangement links TRBV7-2 to TRBJ2-3; 10 bases are a match to TRBD2. Source material: peripheral blood. The source is a woman aged 55-69 years with acute or convalescent COVID-19. CDR3: CASSPRASGGVSDTQYF. DNA of the CDR3: TGTGCCAGCAGCCCGCGGGCCAGCGGGGGGGTGTCAGATACGCAGTATTTT.